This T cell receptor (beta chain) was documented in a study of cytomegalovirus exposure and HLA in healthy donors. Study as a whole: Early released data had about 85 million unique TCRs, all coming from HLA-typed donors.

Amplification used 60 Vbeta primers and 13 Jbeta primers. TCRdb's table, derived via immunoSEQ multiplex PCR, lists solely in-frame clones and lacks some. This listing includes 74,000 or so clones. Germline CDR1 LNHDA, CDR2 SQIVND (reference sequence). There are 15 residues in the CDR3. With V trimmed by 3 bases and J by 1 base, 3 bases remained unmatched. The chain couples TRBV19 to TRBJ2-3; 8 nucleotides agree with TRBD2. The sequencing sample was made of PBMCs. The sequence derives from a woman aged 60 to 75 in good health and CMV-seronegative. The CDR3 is CASSITSGGTDTQYF. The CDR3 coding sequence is TGTGCCAGTAGTATTACTAGCGGAGGCACAGATACGCAGTATTTT.